These T cell receptor beta chains were read from a single sample in a study of blood T cell repertoires in COVID-19. Some clones are missing from TCRdb's copy, which holds only in-frame ones; the method was immunoSEQ multiplex PCR. The table includes around 190,000 clones, 75% to 85% detected once. Sequences were obtained from peripheral blood. These receptor sequences come from a woman aged 40 to 50 with COVID-19, enrolled during active disease. The CDR3 runs from the conserved cysteine through the conserved F or W. Fields, in order: V gene, CDR3 protein.

TRBV5-1 | CASTVQTSMNTEAFF
TRBV12-3/TRBV12-4 | CASSLATGQGARF
TRBV14 | CASRRGRGRHTDTQYF
TRBV7-2 | CASSFPRAGGETQYF
TRBV7-2 | CASSLSRANYGYTF
TRBV4-1 | CASSQERTALANQPQHF
TRBV29-1 | CSVLPGDREAEQYF
TRBV5-6 | CASSLLTAGVTDTQYF
TRBV7-3 | CASSPGVQETQYF
TRBV4-1 | CASSLGQGTAYEQYF
TRBV7-2 | CASSQYRGNTEAFF
TRBV6-5 | CASSTTFPLNTIYF
TRBV11-2 | CASSLAQGPIYEQYF
TRBV30 | CAWVGLGGAEAFF
TRBV5-4 | CASSLDWGGDGYTF
TRBV7-2 | CASSLDRDSPLHF
TRBV19 | CASSSTGNTEAFF
TRBV7-9 | CASSSLGPTGGGYTF
TRBV18 | CASSPPRDSLNTGELFF
TRBV24-1 | CATSGTPYNEQFF
TRBV27 | CASSNIPGLTGNEQFF
TRBV30 | CAWTPGTGGEKLFF
TRBV30 | CAWGGSGRTYNEQFF
TRBV7-2 | CASSLAGGYTYEQYF
TRBV18 | CASSPSSSPSGYTF
TRBV2 | CASNTPFDSQPQHF
TRBV2 | CASTRGLANYGYTF
TRBV6-2/TRBV6-3 | CASSYQGSNEQYF
TRBV9 | CASSVGNPGTDTQYF
TRBV6-5 | CASSWGQGLSSYEQYF
TRBV7-2 | CASSLNQASSSPLHF
TRBV5-1 | CASSLEGVPVREKLFF
TRBV5-1 | CASSLGGQGSEQYF
TRBV5-6 | CASSFSDRRSNQPQHF
TRBV9 | CASSEGTGSNQPQHF
TRBV7-8 | CASNLGPTSGRVGQETQYF
TRBV10-3 | CAISRQGGDTEAFF
TRBV29-1 | CSGGGRVEEQYF
TRBV19 | CASSTLAAYEQYF
TRBV6-5 | CASAVTYEQYF
TRBV5-1 | CASSSTLTSGRVSEQFF
TRBV15 | CATSREGTWNSPLHF
TRBV2 | CASSQESYEQYF
TRBV6-2/TRBV6-3 | CASSYERGPTDTQYF
TRBV9 | CASSVDLAQPQHF
TRBV19 | CASIDRAYSNQPQHF
TRBV18 | CASSEIQGAHSNQPQHF
TRBV25-1 | CASSEGEGGAFF
TRBV6-5 | CASTRLGDTEAFF
TRBV25-1 | CASTRGQGGNQPQHF
TRBV11-2 | CASSGAGGVFGYTF
TRBV5-1 | CASRIDSSSSYEQYF
TRBV19 | CASTSTGGGLNTEAFF